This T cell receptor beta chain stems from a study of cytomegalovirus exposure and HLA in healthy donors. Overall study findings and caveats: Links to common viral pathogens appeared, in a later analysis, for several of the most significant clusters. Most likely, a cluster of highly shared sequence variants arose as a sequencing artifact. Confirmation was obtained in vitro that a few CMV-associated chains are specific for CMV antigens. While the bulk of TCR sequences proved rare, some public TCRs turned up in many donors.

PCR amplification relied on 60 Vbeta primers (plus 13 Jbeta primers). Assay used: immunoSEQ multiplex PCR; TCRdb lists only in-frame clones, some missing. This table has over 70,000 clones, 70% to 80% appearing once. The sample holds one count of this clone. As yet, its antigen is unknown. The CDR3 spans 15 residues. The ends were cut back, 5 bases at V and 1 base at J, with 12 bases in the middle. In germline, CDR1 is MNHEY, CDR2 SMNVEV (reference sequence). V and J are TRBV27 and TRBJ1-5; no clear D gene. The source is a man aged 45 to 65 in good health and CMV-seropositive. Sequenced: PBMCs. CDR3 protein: CASSPLARSNQPQHF. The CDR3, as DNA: TGTGCCAGCAGTCCCCTGGCGAGGAGCAATCAGCCCCAGCATTTT.